This T cell receptor beta chain was found in a study of T cells in Graves' hyperthyroidism and ophthalmopathy. Background on the study: Peripheral blood collection took place at initial diagnosis, before any treatment.

The CDR3 regions of TCR beta were amplified from RNA transcripts. Primed by the HTBI set, a first-round RT-PCR was run on the TCR CDR3. TCRdb processed the multiplex PCR reads anew with MiXCR; each CDR3 protein has one entry. The sample includes hundreds of thousands of distinct CDR3 sequences, roughly 14% of them seen just once. Ophthalmopathy patients had Clinical Activity Score at least 3, NOSPECS grade at least 4, duration under 3 months. Based on clinical symptoms, serum thyroxine and TRAb, thyroid ultrasound and orbital computed tomography, diagnoses were reached. The CDR3 covers 13 residues. V was trimmed by 2 bases and J by 10 bases, leaving 12 bases between them. The germline CDR1 and CDR2 sequences are SGHAT and FQNNGV. This clonotype was observed at least ten times. Its antigen is not identified. General study findings and limits: In blood, most of the thyroid clonotypes expanded above 0.001 were also present.

Material for sequencing was blood. The V and J genes are TRBV11-2 and TRBJ2-1; TRBD1 might be the D (5 bases). The TCR was taken from a man aged 18 to 30 with Graves' ophthalmopathy. The CDR3 DNA is TGTGCCAGCAGCTTACCCTCAGGGTGGGAGCAGTTCTTC. This gives the protein CASSLPSGWEQFF.